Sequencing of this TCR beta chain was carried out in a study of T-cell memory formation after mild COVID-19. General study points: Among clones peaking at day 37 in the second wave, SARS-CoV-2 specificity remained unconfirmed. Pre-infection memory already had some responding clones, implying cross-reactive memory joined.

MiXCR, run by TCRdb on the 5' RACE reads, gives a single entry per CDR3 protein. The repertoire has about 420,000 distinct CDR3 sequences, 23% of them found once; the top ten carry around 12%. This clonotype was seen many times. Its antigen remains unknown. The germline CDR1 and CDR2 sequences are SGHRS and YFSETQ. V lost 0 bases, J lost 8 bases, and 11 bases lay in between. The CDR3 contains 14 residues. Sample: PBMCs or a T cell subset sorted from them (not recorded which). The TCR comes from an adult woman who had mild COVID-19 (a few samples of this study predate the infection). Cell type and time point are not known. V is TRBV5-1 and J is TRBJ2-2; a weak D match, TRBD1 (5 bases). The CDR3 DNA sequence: TGCGCCAGCAGCTTGGCCGGCCGGACAGGGGAGCTGTTTTTT. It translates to CASSLAGRTGELFF.